The sequence of this T cell receptor (beta chain) was determined in a study of cytomegalovirus exposure and HLA in healthy donors. PCR amplification relied on 60 Vbeta primers (plus 13 Jbeta primers). Sequencing was performed with immunoSEQ multiplex PCR; in TCRdb, only in-frame clones are kept and a portion is missing. The sample lists roughly 160,000 clones, roughly 78% occurring once. Germline assignment: CDR1 MGHDK and CDR2 SYGVNS. V lost 3 bases, J lost 8 bases, and 13 bases lay in between. CDR3 length: 13 residues. The sequenced material came from PBMCs. This rearrangement joins TRBV25-1 to TRBJ1-1; D uncertain. The sequence came from a woman in her forties or fifties in good health and CMV-seropositive. CDR3 DNA sequence: TGTGCCAGCAGTGACCTGGGAGATCGCGAAGCTTTCTTT. This translates into CASSDLGDREAFF.